A single sample is the source of the 17 T cell receptor beta chains below, sequenced in a study of blood T cell repertoires in COVID-19. The data were produced by immunoSEQ multiplex PCR, yet TCRdb's version contains in-frame clones alone and is incomplete. The sample includes approximately 350,000 clones, 80% to 90% seen only once; the top ten take roughly 6.3%. Source material: peripheral blood. These receptors all stem from a woman aged 45-65 years with COVID-19, enrolled during active disease.

The chain employs TRBV6-5 and TRBJ2-1; D remains ambiguous. V dropped 4 bases and J dropped 0 bases, with 4 bases sitting between them. Germline lookup yields CDR1 MNHEY and CDR2 SVGAGI. CDR3 length equals 13 residues. In nucleotides, the CDR3 is TGTGCCAGCAGTTTGCGCTCCTACAATGAGCAGTTCTTC. Translation: CASSLRSYNEQFF.

This clone is a singleton in its sample. V is TRBV15 and J is TRBJ1-1, with D tentatively TRBD1 (5 bases). This CDR3 comprises 14 residues. Trimming left V 1 base short and J 6 bases short, with 12 bases between. Germline CDR1 and CDR2: LNHNV and YYDKDF (reference sequence). CDR3 sequence: CATSRGGVDAEAFF. CDR3 in DNA: TGTGCCACCAGCAGAGGGGGGGTTGACGCTGAAGCTTTCTTT.

The sample holds one count of this clone. This chain uses TRBV24-1 with TRBJ1-1; 8 bases fit TRBD1. Trimming took 7 bases from V and 4 from J; bases not matched to a gene: 13. Germline values: CDR1 KGHDR, CDR2 SFDVKD. This CDR3 region has 16 residues. The CDR3 sequence is CATRGPPGQGGTEAFF. CDR3 bases: TGTGCCACCAGGGGGCCTCCCGGACAGGGAGGCACTGAAGCTTTCTTT.

For this clone: In the same sample, other DNA sequences code for this CDR3. The chain uses TRBV29-1 and TRBJ1-1, with D hard to call. Germline assignment: CDR1 SQVTM and CDR2 ANQGSEA. The CDR3 is 11 residues long. Trimming stripped 7 bases from V and 0 bases from J, with 6 bases between. In DNA form, the CDR3 reads TGCAGCGCAACAGTGAACACTGAAGCTTTCTTT. Its protein product is CSATVNTEAFF. Full variable domain (rest looked up from reference TRBV29-1 and TRBJ1-1): SAVISQKPSRDICQRGTSLTIQCQVDSQVTMMFWYRQQPGQSLTLIATANQGSEATYESGFVIDKFPISRPNLTFSTLTVSNMSPEDSSIYLCSATVNTEAFFGQGTRLTVV.

The chain uses TRBV18 and TRBJ2-7; D might be TRBD2 (7 bases). This CDR3 contains 16 residues. Trimming took off 0 bases at V and 1 base at J, with 13 bases between the two ends. Germline CDR1 KGHSH, CDR2 LQKENI. CDR3 loop: CASSPPGGDTSYEQYF. CDR3 bases: TGTGCCAGCTCACCACCGGGGGGGGACACTTCCTACGAGCAGTACTTC. The variable domain in full, with the rest retrieved from reference TRBV18 and TRBJ2-7, is NAGVMQNPRHLVRRRGQEARLRCSPMKGHSHVYWYRQLPEEGLKFMVYLQKENIIDESGMPKERFSAEFPKEGPSILRIQQVVRGDSAAYFCASSPPGGDTSYEQYFGPGTRLTVT.

Only a few counts were recorded for this clone. The chain couples TRBV19 to TRBJ2-1; 9 bases are shared with TRBD2. The CDR3 runs to 15 residues. With V trimmed by 5 bases and J by 6 bases, 8 bases remained unmatched. Germline values: CDR1 LNHDA, CDR2 SQIVND (reference sequence). The CDR3 DNA reads as TGTGCCAGTAGTGAGGTGGGCGGGAGGGCCAATGAGCAGTTCTTC. Translating gives CASSEVGGRANEQFF. The whole variable domain, remainder taken from reference TRBV19 and TRBJ2-1, is DGGITQSPKYLFRKEGQNVTLSCEQNLNHDAMYWYRQDPGQGLRLIYYSQIVNDFQKGDIAEGYSVSREKKESFPLTVTSAQKNPTAFYLCASSEVGGRANEQFFGPGTRLTVL.

The V gene is TRBV30, the J gene TRBJ2-3; no firm D call. V lost 5 bases, J lost 6 bases, and 9 bases lay in between. Germline V CDR1 and CDR2: GTSNPN, SVGIG (reference sequence). This CDR3 comprises 11 residues. Written as DNA, the CDR3 is TGTGCCTGGGAGCGAAAGGATACGCAGTATTTT. This codes for CAWERKDTQYF.

This clone was found a few times. The chain combines TRBV3-1 (or the pseudogene TRBV3-2) with TRBJ1-5; 8 nucleotides line up with TRBD1. The CDR3 is 13 amino acids. CDR1 is LGHDT and CDR2 is YNNKEL in the germline V gene (reference sequence). V shed 4 bases and J 7 bases; nucleotides not matched to a gene: 3. The CDR3 loop is CASSLQGVQPQHF. Written as DNA, the CDR3 is TGTGCCAGCAGCCTACAGGGGGTCCAGCCCCAGCATTTT.

The CDR3 coding sequence is TGTGCCAGCGGCCGGACTAGCGGGGCTACCGGGGAGCTGTTTTTT. The encoded protein is CASGRTSGATGELFF. The chain carries TRBV6-5 and TRBJ2-2; 12 bases agree with TRBD2. Germline V gene sequence: CDR1 MNHEY, CDR2 SVGAGI. Unmatched junction bases numbered 6, after V lost 8 bases and J lost 5 bases. The CDR3 loop spans 15 amino acids.

The CDR3 spells CASSLGTAMNTEAFF. CDR3 DNA: TGTGCCAGCAGCTTAGGCACAGCTATGAACACTGAAGCTTTCTTT. The rearrangement uses TRBV11-3 and TRBJ1-1; D uncertain. Between the trimmed V and J ends, which lost 1 base and 0 bases, there was a span of 9 bases. The CDR3 covers 15 residues. Per germline, CDR1 SGHNT and CDR2 YENEEA.

The CDR3 sequence: CASSPRVEWTGELFF. The CDR3 DNA reads TGCGCCAGCAGCCCCAGGGTGGAGTGGACCGGGGAGCTGTTTTTT. The V gene is TRBV5-1, the J gene TRBJ2-2, with a possible D match to TRBD1 (5 bases). Looked up from germline, CDR1 is SGHRS and CDR2 is YFSETQ. The CDR3 has 15 residues. V lost 4 bases, J lost 5 bases, and 15 bases lay in between. Based on the CDR3 plus reference TRBV5-1 and TRBJ2-2, the full variable domain is KAGVTQTPRYLIKTRGQQVTLSCSPISGHRSVSWYQQTPGQGLQFLFEYFSETQRNKGNFPGRFSGRQFSNSRSEMNVSTLELGDSALYLCASSPRVEWTGELFFGEGSRLTVL.

The rearrangement links TRBV15 to TRBJ2-2; possible D gene TRBD2, 5 bases. This CDR3 is built from 16 residues. Trimming took 5 bases from V and 1 from J, leaving 14 bases between them. Germline loops: CDR1 LNHNV, CDR2 YYDKDF (reference sequence). This chain's CDR3 is CATSGGYTRNTGELFF. CDR3 DNA sequence: TGTGCCACCAGCGGAGGATATACTAGGAACACCGGGGAGCTGTTTTTT.

V and J are TRBV19 and TRBJ1-6, with D perhaps TRBD1 (5 bases). V was clipped by 1 base and J by 5 bases, with 6 bases between them. The CDR3 sequence is 14 residues long. Germline assignment: CDR1 LNHDA and CDR2 SQIVND (reference sequence). The CDR3 spells CASSIGQNNSPLHF. In DNA form, the CDR3 reads TGTGCCAGTAGTATAGGACAGAATAATTCACCCCTCCACTTT.

The chain carries TRBV7-2 and TRBJ2-3, with D maybe TRBD1 (6 bases). The CDR3 totals 15 residues. CDR1 SGHTA and CDR2 FQGNSA come from the germline V gene. Trimming removed 1 base from V and 0 bases from J, with 8 bases in between. Written as DNA, the CDR3 is TGTGCCAGCAGCTTAGGGGGACATAGCACAGATACGCAGTATTTT. This sequence encodes CASSLGGHSTDTQYF.

In its sample, this clone was seen a few times. The chain carries TRBV24-1 and TRBJ2-7, with no clear D. The CDR3 runs 15 residues. V gave up 4 bases and J gave up 3 bases, with 15 bases separating them. Germline CDR1 reads KGHDR; CDR2 reads SFDVKD. The CDR3 is CATSEPGRLGYEQYF. For the CDR3, the DNA is TGTGCCACCAGTGAACCAGGCAGGCTGGGCTACGAGCAGTACTTC.

The V call is TRBV7-2, the J call TRBJ1-1; tentatively, D is TRBD1 (5 bases). The length of the CDR3 is 13 residues. Germline V CDR1 and CDR2: SGHTA, FQGNSA. Trimming left V 2 bases short and J 7 bases short, with 11 bases between. CDR3 residues: CASSLLLGVEAFF. CDR3 DNA sequence: TGTGCCAGCAGCTTATTGTTAGGGGTTGAAGCTTTCTTT.

This chain connects TRBV5-6 to TRBJ1-6; D gene uncertain. Germline values: CDR1 SGHDT, CDR2 YYEEEE. CDR3 length: 14 residues. Trimming left V 0 bases short and J 7 bases short, with 8 bases between. The CDR3, as DNA: TGTGCCAGCAGCTTGGGGGGAGGGAATTCACCCCTCCACTTT. This gives the protein CASSLGGGNSPLHF.